This TCR beta chain comes out of a study of monozygotic twins with inflammatory bowel disease. Study observations and caveats: Repertoires of patients may have been made more variable by differing immunosuppressive treatments.

TCRdb reprocessed the 5' RACE reads, keeping one entry per CDR3 protein, no DNA. Its listing shows around 220,000 distinct CDR3 sequences. Germline-derived CDR1 and CDR2 are SGHTA and FQGNSA. The CDR3 extends over 14 amino acids. Regarding this clonotype: Its antigen remains unknown.

The source is a human donor with ulcerative colitis or Crohn's disease, or a healthy co-twin of an affected twin (not recorded which). The gene calls are TRBV7-2 and TRBJ2-1. Sequencing used blood. The CDR3 spells CASRLAGTSNEQFF.